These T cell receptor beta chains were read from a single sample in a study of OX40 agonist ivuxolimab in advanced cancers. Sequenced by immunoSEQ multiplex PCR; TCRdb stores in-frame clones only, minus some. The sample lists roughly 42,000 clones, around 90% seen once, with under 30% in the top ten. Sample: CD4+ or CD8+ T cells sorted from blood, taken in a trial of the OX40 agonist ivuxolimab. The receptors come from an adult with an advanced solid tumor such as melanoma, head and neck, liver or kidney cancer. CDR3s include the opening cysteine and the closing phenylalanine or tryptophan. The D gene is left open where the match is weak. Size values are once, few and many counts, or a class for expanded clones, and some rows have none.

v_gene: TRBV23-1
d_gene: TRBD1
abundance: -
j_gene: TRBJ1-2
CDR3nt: TGCGCCAGCAGTCAATCGTCTGGGACAGGGGGGCACCCGAAGGATGGCTACACCTTC
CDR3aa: CASSQSSGTGGHPKDGYTF

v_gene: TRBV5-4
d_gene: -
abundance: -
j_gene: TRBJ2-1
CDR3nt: TGTGCCAGCAGCTGGGGGGTAGCGGAGAGCTCCTACAATGAGCAGTTCTTC
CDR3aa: CASSWGVAESSYNEQFF

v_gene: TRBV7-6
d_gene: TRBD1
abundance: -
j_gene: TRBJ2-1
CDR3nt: TGTGCCAGCAGCCAAGACCCCCTCAGTCCAGGGGGTTCCAACAATGAGCAGTTCTTC
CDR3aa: CASSQDPLSPGGSNNEQFF

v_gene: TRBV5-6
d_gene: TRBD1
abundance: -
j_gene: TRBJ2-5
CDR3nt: TGTGCCAGCAGCTGGGGGACAGGGATACAAGAGACCCAGTACTTC
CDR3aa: CASSWGTGIQETQYF

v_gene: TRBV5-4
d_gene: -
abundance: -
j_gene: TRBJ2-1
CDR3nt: TGTGCCAGCAGTTTGGACTCGAACTCCTACAATGAGCAGTTCTTC
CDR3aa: CASSLDSNSYNEQFF

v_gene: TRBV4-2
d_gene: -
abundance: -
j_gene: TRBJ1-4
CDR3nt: TGTGCTAGCAGCCAAGATAACGGGGTGGGTGAAAAACTGTTTTTT
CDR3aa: CASSQDNGVGEKLFF

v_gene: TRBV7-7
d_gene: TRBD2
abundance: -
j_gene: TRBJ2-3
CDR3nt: TGTGCTAGCAGCTTAGCGGAGACTAGCGGGAAAGATACGCAGTATTTT
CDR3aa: CASSLAETSGKDTQYF

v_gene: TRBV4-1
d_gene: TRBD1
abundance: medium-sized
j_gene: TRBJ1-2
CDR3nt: TGCGCCAGCAGCCAAGCGACAGGGGATCTCTATGGCTACACCTTC
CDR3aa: CASSQATGDLYGYTF

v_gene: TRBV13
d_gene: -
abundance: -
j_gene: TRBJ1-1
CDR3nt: TGTGCCAGCAGCTTAGTAGGGGCAGGGAACACTGAAGCTTTCTTT
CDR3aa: CASSLVGAGNTEAFF

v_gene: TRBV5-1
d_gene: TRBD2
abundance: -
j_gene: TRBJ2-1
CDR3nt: TGCGCCAGCAGGCGGGGACCAGCGGGAGATTTGGATGAGCAGTTCTTC
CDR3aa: CASRRGPAGDLDEQFF

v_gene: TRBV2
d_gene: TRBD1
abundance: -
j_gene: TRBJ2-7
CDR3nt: TGTGCCAGCAGTACAGGGGATTACTACGAGCAGTACTTC
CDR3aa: CASSTGDYYEQYF

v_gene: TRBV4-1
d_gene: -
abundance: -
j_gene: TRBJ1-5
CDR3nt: TGCGCCAGCAGTCAACAGAGCAATCAGCCCCAGCATTTT
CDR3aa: CASSQQSNQPQHF

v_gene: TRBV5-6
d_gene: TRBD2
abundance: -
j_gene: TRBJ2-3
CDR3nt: TGTGCCAGCAGCTGGGAGGGGGATACGCAGTATTTT
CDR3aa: CASSWEGDTQYF

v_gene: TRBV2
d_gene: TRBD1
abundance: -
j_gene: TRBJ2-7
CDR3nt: TGTGCCAGCAGTGTAAGGGACAGCGTTTCCTACGAGCAGTACTTC
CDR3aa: CASSVRDSVSYEQYF

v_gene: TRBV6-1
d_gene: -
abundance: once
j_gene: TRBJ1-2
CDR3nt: TGTGCCAGCAGTGAGACGGATAACTATGGCTACACCTTC
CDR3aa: CASSETDNYGYTF

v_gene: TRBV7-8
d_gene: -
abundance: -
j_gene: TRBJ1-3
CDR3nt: TGTGCCAGCAGCTTAACGACCTTCTCTGGAAACACCATATATTTT
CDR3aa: CASSLTTFSGNTIYF

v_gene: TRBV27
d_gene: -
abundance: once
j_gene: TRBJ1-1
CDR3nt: TGTGCCAGCAGTTTATTAGGTGTGGTTGGGAACACTGAAGCTTTCTTT
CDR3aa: CASSLLGVVGNTEAFF

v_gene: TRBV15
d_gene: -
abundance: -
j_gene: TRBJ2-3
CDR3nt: TGTGCCACCAGCAGAGATCCGTGGGCTAGTGGGGATACGCAGTATTTT
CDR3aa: CATSRDPWASGDTQYF

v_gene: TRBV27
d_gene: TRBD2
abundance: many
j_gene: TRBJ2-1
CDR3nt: TGTGCCAGCAGTTTACTAGCGGGATTCGACAATGAGCAGTTCTTC
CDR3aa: CASSLLAGFDNEQFF

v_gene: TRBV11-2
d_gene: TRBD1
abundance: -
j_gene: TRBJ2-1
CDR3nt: TGTGCCAGCAGCCGGACAGGGGGCAATGTCAACAATGAGCAGTTCTTC
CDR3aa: CASSRTGGNVNNEQFF

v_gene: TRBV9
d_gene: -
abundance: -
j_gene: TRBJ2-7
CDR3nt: TGTGCCAGCAGCGTAGCCCCGACCTACGAGCAGTACTTC
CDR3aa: CASSVAPTYEQYF

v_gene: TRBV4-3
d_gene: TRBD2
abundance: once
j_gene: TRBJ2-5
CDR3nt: TGCGCCAGCAGCCATTCGGTAGCGGGAGGGTTTGGAGAGACCCAGTACTTC
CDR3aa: CASSHSVAGGFGETQYF

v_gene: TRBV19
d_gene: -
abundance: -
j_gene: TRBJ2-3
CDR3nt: TGTGCCACCCGGTGGGGAGTTACGCAGTATTTT
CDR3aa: CATRWGVTQYF

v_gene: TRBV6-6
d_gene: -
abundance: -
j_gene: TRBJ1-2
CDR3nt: TGTGCCAGCAGTTCGGGAATTGGGCACTATGGCTACACCTTC
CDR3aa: CASSSGIGHYGYTF

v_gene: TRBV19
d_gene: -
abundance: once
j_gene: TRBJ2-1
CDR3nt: TGTGCCAGTAGTGTTCGGGGCCCCTACAATGAGCAGTTCTTC
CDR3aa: CASSVRGPYNEQFF

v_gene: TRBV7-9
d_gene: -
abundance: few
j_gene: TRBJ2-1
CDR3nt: TGTGCCAGCAGCTCATCACAGGGGGGGAATGAGCAGTTCTTC
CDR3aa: CASSSSQGGNEQFF

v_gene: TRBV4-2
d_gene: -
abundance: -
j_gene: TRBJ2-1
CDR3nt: TGTGCCAGCAGCGGGTACAATGAGCAGTTCTTC
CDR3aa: CASSGYNEQFF

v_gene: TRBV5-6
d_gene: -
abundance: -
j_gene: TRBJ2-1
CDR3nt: TGTGCCAGCAGCTTGGCCTGGGCGTTCTACAATGAGCAGTTCTTC
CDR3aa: CASSLAWAFYNEQFF

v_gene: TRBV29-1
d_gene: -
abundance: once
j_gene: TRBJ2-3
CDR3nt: TGCAGCGTTGAAGATGGGACACCCCAGACGCAGTATTTT
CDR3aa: CSVEDGTPQTQYF

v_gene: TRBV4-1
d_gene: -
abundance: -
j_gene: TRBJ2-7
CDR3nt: TGCGCCAGCAGCCAACTCCGGGACCAGTACGAGCAGTACTTC
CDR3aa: CASSQLRDQYEQYF

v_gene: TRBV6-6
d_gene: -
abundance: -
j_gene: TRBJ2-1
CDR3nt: TGTGCCGTCGGATACGATGAGCAGTTCTTC
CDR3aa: CAVGYDEQFF

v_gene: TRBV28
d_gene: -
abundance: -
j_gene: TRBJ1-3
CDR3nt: TGTGCCAGCAGACTAGACAGGAGCTCTGGAAACACCATATATTTT
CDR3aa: CASRLDRSSGNTIYF

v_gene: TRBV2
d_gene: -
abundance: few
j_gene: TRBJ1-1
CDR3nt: TGTGCCAGCAGTGAATGGGGGTTGAGGACTGAAGCTTTCTTT
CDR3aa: CASSEWGLRTEAFF

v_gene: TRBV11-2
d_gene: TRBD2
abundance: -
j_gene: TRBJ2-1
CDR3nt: TGTGCCAGCAGCTATACTAGCGGGGGTGGCAATGAGCAGTTCTTC
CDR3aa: CASSYTSGGGNEQFF

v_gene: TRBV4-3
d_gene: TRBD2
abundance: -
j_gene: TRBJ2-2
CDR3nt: TGCGCCAGCAGCCATGGTCCTCCGGGACCTGGGACTAGCGTGGGTACCGGGGAGCTGTTTTTT
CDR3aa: CASSHGPPGPGTSVGTGELFF

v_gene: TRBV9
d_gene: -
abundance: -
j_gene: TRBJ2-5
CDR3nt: TGTGCCAGCAGCGTGGATGGAACGAGGGAAGAGACCCAGTACTTC
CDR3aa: CASSVDGTREETQYF

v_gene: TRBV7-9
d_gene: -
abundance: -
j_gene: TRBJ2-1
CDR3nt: TGTGCCAGCAGCTCAACCGTTGACAGACCTTACAATGAGCAGTTCTTC
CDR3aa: CASSSTVDRPYNEQFF

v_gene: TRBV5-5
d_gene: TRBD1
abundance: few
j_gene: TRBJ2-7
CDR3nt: TGTGCCAGCAGCAAGTATCCGGGACAGGGAACCTACGAGCAGTACTTC
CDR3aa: CASSKYPGQGTYEQYF

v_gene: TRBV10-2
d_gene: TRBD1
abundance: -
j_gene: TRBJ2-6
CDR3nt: TGCGCCAGCAGTGAGACCGGGACAGGGGTCGGGGCCAACGTCCTGACTTTC
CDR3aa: CASSETGTGVGANVLTF

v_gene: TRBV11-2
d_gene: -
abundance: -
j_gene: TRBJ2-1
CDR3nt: TGTGCCAGCAGCCCAGAGGCGGTCAATGAGCAGTTCTTC
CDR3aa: CASSPEAVNEQFF

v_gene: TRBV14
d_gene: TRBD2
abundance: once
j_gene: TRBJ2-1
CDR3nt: TGTGCCAGCAGCCCGAGCGGGATAAGGGGATTGGGTGAGCAGTTCTTC
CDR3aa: CASSPSGIRGLGEQFF

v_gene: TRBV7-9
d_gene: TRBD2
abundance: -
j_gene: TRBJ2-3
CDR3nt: TGTGCCAGCAGCTTGGCTAGCGGGAGGGCCACAGATACGCAGTATTTT
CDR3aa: CASSLASGRATDTQYF

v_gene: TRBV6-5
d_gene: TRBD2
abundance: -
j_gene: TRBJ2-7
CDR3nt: TGTGCCAGCAGTTTACGGACTAGCGGATCCTACGAGCAGTACTTC
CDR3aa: CASSLRTSGSYEQYF

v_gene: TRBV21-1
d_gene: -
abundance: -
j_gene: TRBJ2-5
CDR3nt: TGTGCCAGCAGCAACCCCTGGGAAGAGACCCAGTACTTC
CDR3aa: CASSNPWEETQYF

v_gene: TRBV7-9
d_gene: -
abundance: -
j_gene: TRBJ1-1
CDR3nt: TGTGCCAGCAGCACAAGTCTCGGCAGGTACGGTGAAGCTTTCTTT
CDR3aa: CASSTSLGRYGEAFF